This T cell receptor (beta chain) was observed in a study of identical twins. Whole-study findings and limits: Out-of-frame TCR alpha sharing observed in monozygotic twins exceeded model estimates.

TCRdb reprocessed the 5' RACE reads via MiXCR and lists one record per CDR3 protein. The sample records roughly 500,000 distinct CDR3 sequences, roughly 21% being singletons. The trim removed 1 base at V and 0 bases at J, leaving 3 bases unmatched. The CDR3 is 17 residues long. Germline V gene data show CDR1 as LGHDT and CDR2 as YNNKEL (reference sequence). This clonotype was seen more than once but under ten times. Its target is unknown. These same records also appear under a second study, on T cells expressing NK-cell markers. That source adds: According to the study, TCR beta repertoires originated from sorted CD3+CD56+NKG2C+, CD3+CD56+NKG2C- and CD3+CD56-NKG2C+ T cells. Roughly six donors showed dominant NKG2C+ clonotypes comprising roughly 1.0-7.0% of their CD8+ T cells. For several donors, these clonotypes were likewise the leading ones in the CD3+CD56-NKG2C+ fraction.

The genes are TRBV3-1 and TRBJ2-3, with TRBD2 matching 11 bases. The receptor was isolated from a woman between 18 and 30 years old in good health. Sequencing was carried out using CD4+ T cells sorted from blood. The CDR3 protein is CASSQGTSGFSTDTQYF. CDR3 nucleotide sequence: TGTGCCAGCAGCCAAGGGACTAGCGGGTTTAGCACAGATACGCAGTATTTT.